This T cell receptor (beta chain) was captured in a study of molecular identifiers for immune sequencing clone quantification. Study details: Naive CD8 RNA (20,000 or 100,000 cells) was divided into five aliquots, with four sequenced. Findings and limits, study-wide: Spike-in Jurkat TCR RNA from a single cell reportedly registered among one million naive cells. For effector cells, clones above 20 RNA copies held over 97% of molecules; for naive cells, under 1%.

The CDR3 is made up of 15 amino acids. The germline gives CDR1 GTSNPN, CDR2 SVGIG (reference sequence). With V trimmed by 2 bases and J by 6 bases, 7 bases remained unmatched. This clonotype was picked up a small number of times. As yet, its antigen is unknown. TCRdb re-called the PCR reads through MiXCR, storing one row per CDR3 protein. The sample has 490,000 or so distinct CDR3 sequences; roughly 24% are singletons. Source material: naive CD8+ T cells from blood, with Jurkat cell RNA spiked in. Regarding subset: FACS-sorted CD8+CD4-CCR7+CD45RA+ naive T cells. This TCR derives from a human donor in good health. Some libraries in this study had Jurkat cell RNA spiked in. V usage is TRBV30 and J usage is TRBJ2-1, with 10 bases matching TRBD2. The CDR3 loop is CAWSILAGRRNEQFF. The CDR3 DNA is TGTGCCTGGAGTATACTAGCGGGAAGACGCAATGAGCAGTTCTTC.